The clone carrying this TCR beta chain was found a few times. Its target is unknown. This entry belongs to a study of beta chain features in type 1 diabetes. Study context: Age and gender were similar between patients and healthy donors, as were cell yields.

The study reverse transcribed the entire isolated RNA, so it sequenced expressed TCRB transcripts. Libraries were prepared by immunoSEQ multiplex PCR; TCRdb keeps only in-frame clonotypes and omits some of them. This sample has around 250,000 clones, with 14% found just once. Study-wide points: Researchers could not determine here whether HLA type influences TCRB rearrangement. Shorter TCRB CDR3s, moderately but significantly so, marked every one of the four CD4+ subsets in Type 1 diabetes patients.

The V and J ends lost 1 base and 5 bases respectively, with 17 bases between them. The CDR3 sequence is 15 residues long. Germline assignment: CDR1 GTSNPN and CDR2 SVGIG (reference sequence). Populations obtained by sorting all exceeded 98% purity. This receptor was taken from a man aged 30-40 years with type 1 diabetes. This chain uses TRBV30 with TRBJ1-1; perhaps TRBD1 as D (5 bases). Material for sequencing was naive CD4+ T cells from blood. Written as DNA, the CDR3 is TGTGCCTGGAGTGAGGCAGGGAAATTTTGGACTGAAGCTTTCTTT. This sequence encodes CAWSEAGKFWTEAFF.